Shown below are 32 T cell receptor beta chains from a single sample sequenced in a study of T cells in Graves' hyperthyroidism and ophthalmopathy. Amplification targeted TCR beta CDR3 regions from RNA transcripts. With the HTBI primer set, the TCR CDR3 went through a first round of RT-PCR. TCRdb re-called the multiplex PCR reads with MiXCR, one entry per CDR3 protein. The sample has some 180,000 distinct CDR3 sequences, roughly 17% seen once. The sample was blood. The receptors originated from a woman aged 45 to 65 with Graves' hyperthyroidism.

This clonotype was observed at least ten times. V gene TRBV30 combines with J gene TRBJ2-2; the match to TRBD2 covers 12 bases. The CDR3 contains 15 residues. The germline V gene has CDR1 GTSNPN and CDR2 SVGIG (reference sequence). V lost 4 bases, J lost 5 bases, and 5 bases stayed unmatched. The CDR3 here is CAWTGLAGITGELFF. The CDR3 DNA reads TGTGCCTGGACCGGACTAGCGGGAATTACCGGGGAGCTGTTTTTT. Looking up the rest from reference TRBV30 and TRBJ2-2 gives the full variable domain: SQTIHQWPATLVQPVGSPLSLECTVEGTSNPNLYWYRQAAGRGLQLLFYSVGIGQISSEVPQNLSASRPQDRQFILSSKKLLLSDSGFYLCAWTGLAGITGELFFGEGSRLTVL.

This clonotype was observed at least ten times. This chain uses TRBV7-3 with TRBJ1-1, with D hard to call. Trimming left V 6 bases short and J 1 base short, with 9 bases between. The CDR3 totals 13 residues. Germline CDR1 SGHTA, CDR2 FQGTGA. The CDR3 nucleotides are TGTGCCAGCAGTTCACAGCAGAACACTGAAGCTTTCTTT. Amino acids: CASSSQQNTEAFF.

In this sample, this clonotype turned up a few times. The chain combines TRBV19 with TRBJ1-5; the D is unclear. This CDR3 is built from 17 residues. V was shortened by 3 bases and J by 0 bases, with 15 bases between the two germline ends. Germline CDR1 reads LNHDA; CDR2 reads SQIVND (reference sequence). CDR3 bases: TGTGCCAGTAGTATTAATGATCGCAGTTATAGCAATCAGCCCCAGCATTTT. It encodes CASSINDRSYSNQPQHF.

The chain has TRBV19 and TRBJ1-1; D may be TRBD1 (6 bases). The CDR3 covers 16 residues. The germline gives CDR1 LNHDA, CDR2 SQIVND (reference sequence). V was shortened by 3 bases and J by 5 bases, with 19 bases between the two germline ends. CDR3 sequence reads: CASSMIQGRGETEAFF. As DNA, the CDR3 is TGTGCCAGTAGTATGATCCAGGGGAGGGGGGAAACTGAAGCTTTCTTT.

There are many counts of this clonotype. This sequence joins TRBV12-3 or TRBV12-4 and TRBJ1-1; D is undetermined. Trimming removed 8 bases at V and 1 base at J, with 11 bases between. This CDR3 is built from 13 residues. The CDR3 loop is CASLREGNTEAFF. DNA of the CDR3: TGTGCCAGCCTCCGAGAGGGGAACACTGAAGCTTTCTTT.

The table lists this clonotype with many counts. J is TRBJ1-1 and V is TRBV6-1; a possible D gene is TRBD1 (6 bases). This CDR3 has 13 residues. Germline CDR1 MNHNS, CDR2 SASEGT. With 7 bases removed from V and 5 bases from J, the gap between germline ends came to 14 bases. CDR3 region: CASMVGGATEAFF. The CDR3 nucleotides read TGTGCCAGCATGGTGGGGGGGGCTACTGAAGCTTTCTTT.

This clonotype has just one count. The chain is built from TRBV2 and TRBJ2-3, with 11 bases lining up with TRBD2. Unmatched junction bases numbered 4, after V lost 6 bases and J lost 5 bases. The length of the CDR3 is 14 residues. Germline V CDR1 and CDR2: SNHLY, FYNNEI. CDR3 region: CASSLGLAGDTQYF. DNA of the CDR3: TGTGCCAGCAGCCTCGGACTAGCGGGAGATACGCAGTATTTT.

This chain connects TRBV19 to TRBJ1-2; possibly TRBD1 for D (5 bases). Germline CDR1 reads LNHDA; CDR2 reads SQIVND (reference sequence). V was cut by 3 bases and J by 2 bases, with 19 bases left in between. The CDR3 has 17 residues. The CDR3 DNA sequence: TGTGCCAGTAGTATTGTCTCTTGGGGCAGGAGGAACTATGGCTACACCTTC. Translation: CASSIVSWGRRNYGYTF.

In this sample, this clonotype turned up a few times. The chain links TRBV30 to TRBJ2-2; D uncertain. The CDR3 contains 12 residues. V was cut by 7 bases and J by 8 bases, with 14 bases left in between. The germline gives CDR1 GTSNPN, CDR2 SVGIG (reference sequence). The CDR3 bases are TGTGCCTACTCCGTCCGGGTGGGGGAGCTGTTTTTT. Protein: CAYSVRVGELFF.

This clonotype was recorded many times. This sequence joins TRBV5-6 and TRBJ1-1; D is unclear. V lost 0 bases and J lost 1, with 4 bases in between. CDR1 is SGHDT and CDR2 is YYEEEE in the germline V gene. The CDR3 totals 13 residues. The CDR3 sequence is CASSLEWNTEAFF. The CDR3, as DNA: TGTGCCAGCAGCTTGGAGTGGAACACTGAAGCTTTCTTT.

About this clonotype: Compared with germline, one end of the junction differs, possibly owing to a read error. The genes are TRBV18 and TRBJ2-2; TRBD1 agrees at 10 bases. The germline V gene encodes CDR1 KGHSH and CDR2 LQKENI. This CDR3 has 16 residues. Here the CDR3 reads CASSTPGQGKTGELFF. The CDR3 DNA reads as TGTGCCAGCTCAACACCGGGACAGGGGAAGACCGGGGAGCTGTTTTTT.

The chain has TRBV19 and TRBJ2-6; no reliable D call. Germline CDR1 and CDR2: LNHDA and SQIVND (reference sequence). V lost 4 bases to trimming and J lost 0 bases, with 7 bases between them. The CDR3 contains 15 residues. The CDR3 region is CASSTLNSGANVLTF. The CDR3, as DNA: TGTGCCAGTAGTACCTTAAACTCTGGGGCCAACGTCCTGACTTTC.

This clonotype was recorded a few times. The V and J genes are TRBV6-2 or TRBV6-3 and TRBJ1-1; D is unresolved. CDR1 and CDR2 (germline): MNHEY, SVGEGT. With 2 bases removed from V and 4 bases from J, the gap between germline ends came to 11 bases. CDR3 size: 14 residues. The CDR3 sequence is CASSYGGGGTEAFF. The CDR3, as DNA: TGTGCCAGCAGTTACGGAGGAGGAGGCACTGAAGCTTTCTTT.

This clonotype has a count of ten or more. The chain uses TRBV28 and TRBJ1-5, with D possibly TRBD1 on 5 matching bases. Deletions cut 6 bases from V and 3 bases from J, with 9 bases between. Germline loops: CDR1 MDHEN, CDR2 SYDVKM. This CDR3 is built from 13 residues. The CDR3 is CASRAGNNQPQHF. As DNA, the CDR3 is TGTGCCAGCAGGGCAGGGAACAATCAGCCCCAGCATTTT.

This clonotype was picked up many times. The gene calls are TRBV5-1 and TRBJ1-2, with D uncertain. V lost 0 bases to trimming and J lost 0 bases, with 9 bases between them. Germline CDR1 and CDR2: SGHRS and YFSETQ. This CDR3 has 15 residues. CDR3 sequence (DNA): TGCGCCAGCAGCTTGGGGGCAGGTTCTAACTATGGCTACACCTTC. This codes for CASSLGAGSNYGYTF.

V gene TRBV20-1 combines with J gene TRBJ2-3; no reliable D call. The CDR3 loop spans 14 amino acids. The germline CDR1 and CDR2 sequences are DFQATT and SNEGSKA (reference sequence). Trimming pared 4 bases from V and 1 base from J, leaving 12 bases between. CDR3 in DNA: TGCAGTGCTATTCCAGCGATTCGCACAGATACGCAGTATTTT. Amino acid sequence: CSAIPAIRTDTQYF.

The J gene is TRBJ1-1, the V gene TRBV19; no reliable D call. The germline V gene encodes CDR1 LNHDA and CDR2 SQIVND (reference sequence). V dropped 3 bases and J dropped 2 bases, with 10 bases sitting between them. This CDR3 is built from 14 residues. CDR3: CASSMRRTNTEAFF. CDR3 nucleotide sequence: TGTGCCAGTAGTATGCGGAGAACTAACACTGAAGCTTTCTTT.

This clonotype occurred many times. V usage is TRBV3-1 and J usage is TRBJ1-1; possibly TRBD1 for D (5 bases). CDR1 is LGHDT, CDR2 YNNKEL, per germline (reference sequence). Trimming stripped 1 base from V and 6 bases from J, with 12 bases between. The CDR3 extends over 14 amino acids. DNA for the CDR3: TGTGCCAGCAGCCAAGGCATCGGGGGGTCTGAAGCTTTCTTT. Protein: CASSQGIGGSEAFF.

This clonotype was recorded many times. The chain is built from TRBV11-2 and TRBJ2-7; D uncertain. Trimming cost V 0 bases and J 3 bases, with 6 bases left between them. The V gene's germline CDR1 is SGHAT and CDR2 FQNNGV. The CDR3 is 13 amino acids. CDR3 region: CASSLEYSYEQYF. CDR3 DNA sequence: TGTGCCAGCAGCTTAGAGTATAGCTACGAGCAGTACTTC.

Regarding this clonotype: Mismatch with germline at one junction end may stem from a read error. The chain carries TRBV5-1 and TRBJ2-2; 10 bases are a match to TRBD2. CDR3 length: 16 amino acids. Germline values: CDR1 SGHRS, CDR2 YFSETQ. This CDR3 reads CASSVKLAGITGELFF. DNA for the CDR3: TGTGCCAGCAGCGTAAAACTAGCGGGAATAACCGGGGAGCTGTTTTTT.

This clonotype was counted ten times or more. This chain links TRBV28 with TRBJ1-5, with 9 bases lining up with TRBD1. Germline V gene lookup returns CDR1 MDHEN and CDR2 SYDVKM. The CDR3 covers 13 residues. V lost 9 bases and J lost 7; bases outside the gene matches: 7. CDR3 coding DNA: TGTGCCAGTTTGACAGGGGGAGGACAGCCCCAGCATTTT. This encodes CASLTGGGQPQHF.

In this sample, this clonotype turned up a few times. The chain carries TRBV24-1 and TRBJ2-1; no clear D gene. From germline, CDR1 is KGHDR and CDR2 SFDVKD. The CDR3 contains 14 residues. Trimming took 3 bases from V and 4 from J, leaving 9 bases between them. The CDR3 coding sequence is TGTGCCACCAGTGATAAAGTCGATTACAATGAGCAGTTCTTC. Amino acid sequence: CATSDKVDYNEQFF.

There are many counts of this clonotype. J is TRBJ1-1 and V is TRBV28; D unclear. Germline-derived CDR1 and CDR2 are MDHEN and SYDVKM. CDR3 length: 13 amino acids. V was clipped by 10 bases and J by 0 bases, with 12 bases between them. CDR3 loop: CATVGSLNTEAFF. Written as DNA, the CDR3 is TGTGCCACCGTCGGAAGCCTGAACACTGAAGCTTTCTTT.

In this sample, this clonotype turned up a few times. The chain couples TRBV15 to TRBJ1-5; D unclear. The CDR3 totals 12 residues. The germline V gene encodes CDR1 LNHNV and CDR2 YYDKDF (reference sequence). V shed 3 bases and J shed 3 bases, with 3 bases lying between them. CDR3 residues: CATSRPNQPQHF. The DNA for the CDR3 is TGTGCCACCAGCAGGCCCAATCAGCCCCAGCATTTT.

This clonotype showed up many times. The chain is built from TRBV9 and TRBJ1-1; D is perhaps TRBD1 (6 bases). The V end was cut by 0 bases, the J end by 5 bases, with 8 bases between. The CDR3 covers 13 residues. Germline CDR1 is SGDLS and CDR2 is YYNGEE. CDR3 nucleotides: TGTGCCAGCAGCGTAGCAAGGGGGACTGAAGCTTTCTTT. Translation: CASSVARGTEAFF.

This clonotype has a count of ten or more. The chain has TRBV27 and TRBJ1-1; a weak D match, TRBD1 (5 bases). In germline, CDR1 is MNHEY, CDR2 SMNVEV (reference sequence). CDR3 length: 13 amino acids. V lost 8 bases to trimming and J lost 2 bases, with 12 bases between them. The CDR3 is CASFLGANTEAFF. The CDR3 DNA follows: TGTGCCAGCTTCTTAGGGGCAAACACTGAAGCTTTCTTT.

In its sample, this clonotype was seen a few times. The chain recombines TRBV3-1 with TRBJ1-2; D is uncertain. Germline CDR1 LGHDT, CDR2 YNNKEL (reference sequence). The CDR3 consists of 15 residues. The V gene lost 0 bases and the J gene lost 8 bases, with 16 bases spanning the gap. The CDR3 region is CASSQDYPVKGGYTF. The CDR3 DNA reads as TGTGCCAGCAGCCAAGATTACCCAGTCAAGGGAGGCTACACCTTC.

This clonotype was recorded at least ten times. The genes are TRBV6-1 and TRBJ2-7; TRBD2 matches at 8 bases. Germline trimming cut 7 bases from V and 0 bases from J; bases unmatched to any gene: 5. The CDR3 runs 14 residues. Germline CDR1 MNHNS, CDR2 SASEGT. Here the CDR3 DNA reads TGTGCCAGCAAGCTACTAGCGGACTCCTACGAGCAGTACTTC. Encoded protein: CASKLLADSYEQYF.

This clonotype came up a few times. The chain recombines TRBV3-1 with TRBJ2-1; D is uncertain. This CDR3 comprises 14 residues. With 0 bases removed from V and 4 bases from J, the gap between germline ends came to 7 bases. Germline CDR1 reads LGHDT; CDR2 reads YNNKEL (reference sequence). The CDR3 loop reads CASSQDNSYNEQFF. As DNA, the CDR3 is TGTGCCAGCAGCCAAGACAACTCTTACAATGAGCAGTTCTTC.

This clonotype was seen repeatedly, ten times or more. The rearrangement joins TRBV6-2 or TRBV6-3 to TRBJ2-1; 12 bases are a match to TRBD2. Germline V gene sequence: CDR1 MNHEY, CDR2 SVGEGT. The V gene end was trimmed by 6 bases and the J gene end by 3 bases; junction bases not matched to a gene: 9. The CDR3 loop spans 17 amino acids. For the CDR3, the DNA is TGTGCCAGCAGCAAGACTAGCGGGAGTTTCCTCTACAATGAGCAGTTCTTC. It translates to CASSKTSGSFLYNEQFF.

As regards this clonotype: A much larger clone is a single base away; this may be a read error. This chain links TRBV27 with TRBJ2-1, with 7 bases aligning to TRBD1. The tail of the sequence fits TRBJ2-7 better, so the J call may be wrong. There are 15 residues in the CDR3. Germline loops: CDR1 MNHEY, CDR2 SMNVEV (reference sequence). CDR3 amino acids: CASSSTGMIYNEQYF. The CDR3 DNA reads as TGTGCCAGCAGTTCGACAGGGATGATTTACAATGAGCAGTACTTC.

There are many counts of this clonotype. The rearrangement uses TRBV11-1 and TRBJ2-7, with 7 positions matching TRBD1. Germline V gene sequence: CDR1 SGHAT, CDR2 FQDESV (reference sequence). The J segment lost 0 bases and the V segment lost 6 bases, leaving 5 bases of the junction unmatched. The CDR3 covers 14 residues. As DNA, the CDR3 is TGTGCCAGCAGGGATTGGGACAGCTCCTACGAGCAGTACTTC. This encodes CASRDWDSSYEQYF.